This T cell receptor beta chain was identified in a study of T cell responses to AZD1222 COVID-19 vaccine. Broader study findings: Repertoire sampling occurred only after the peak T cell response. Compared with day 0, the breadth and depth of the Spike-specific TCR repertoire rose significantly after two doses of AZD1222. Clonal diversity was possibly underestimated; the donors were predominantly white British and more often female.

V was pared by 4 bases and J by 3 bases, with 16 bases between. This CDR3 contains 15 residues. Method: immunoSEQ multiplex PCR; TCRdb's copy keeps in-frame clones and lacks some. The table lists about 110,000 clones, approximately 89% of them singletons. On this clone itself: Antigen: not known.

Material: peripheral blood, obtained on day 0 of AZD1222 vaccination. The chain recombines TRBV23-1 with TRBJ2-7; D is possibly TRBD1 (6 bases). TRBV23-1 is designated an ORF whose function remains uncertain. The TCR originated in an adult in good health. CDR3 coding DNA: TGCGCCAGCAGTCCAGGGGACCTGGCCGGCTACGAGCAGTACTTC. Its protein is CASSPGDLAGYEQYF.